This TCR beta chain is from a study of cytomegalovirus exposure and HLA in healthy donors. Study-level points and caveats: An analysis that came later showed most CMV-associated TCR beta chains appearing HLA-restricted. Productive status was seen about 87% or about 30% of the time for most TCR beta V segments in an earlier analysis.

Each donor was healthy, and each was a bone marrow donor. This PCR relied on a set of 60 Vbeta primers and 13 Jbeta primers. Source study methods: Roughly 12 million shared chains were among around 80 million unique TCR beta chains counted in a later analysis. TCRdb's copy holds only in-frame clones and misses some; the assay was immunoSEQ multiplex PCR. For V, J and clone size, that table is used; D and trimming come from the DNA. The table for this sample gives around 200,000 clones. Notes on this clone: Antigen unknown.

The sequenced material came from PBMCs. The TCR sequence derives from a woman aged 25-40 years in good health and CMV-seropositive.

The chain's CDR3 is CASSIPGEPYSNQPQHF. For the CDR3, the DNA is TGTGCCAGTAGTATACCAGGCGAGCCCTATAGCAATCAGCCCCAGCATTTT. The chain joins TRBV19 to TRBJ1-5; D gene uncertain. The CDR3 is 17 residues long. Germline V gene sequence: CDR1 LNHDA, CDR2 SQIVND (reference sequence). V lost 2 bases to trimming and J lost 0 bases, with 14 bases between them. Full variable domain (missing parts from reference TRBV19 and TRBJ1-5): DGGITQSPKYLFRKEGQNVTLSCEQNLNHDAMYWYRQDPGQGLRLIYYSQIVNDFQKGDIAEGYSVSREKKESFPLTVTSAQKNPTAFYLCASSIPGEPYSNQPQHFGDGTRLSIL.